A selection of T cell receptor beta chains follows, all from one sample in a study of cytomegalovirus exposure and HLA in healthy donors. Profiled with immunoSEQ multiplex PCR; TCRdb holds only in-frame clones, not every one. The sample holds about 280,000 clones, roughly 90% seen once. Sample: PBMCs. These receptors came from a young woman in good health and CMV-seronegative. Each CDR3 is given with its conserved first and last residue. The D gene is left open where the match is weak. Expanded clones get a size class; other rows say once, few or many, or leave the size out.

NA	TRBV5-1	TRBJ1-2	NA	CASSLGPNYGYTF	TGCGCCAGCAGCTTGGGGCCGAACTATGGCTACACCTTC
NA	TRBV19	TRBJ2-7	NA	CASSTRNAYYEQYF	TGTGCCAGTAGTACCCGCAATGCCTACTACGAGCAGTACTTC
few	TRBV4-1	TRBJ2-7	TRBD2	CASSQQSSGSYEQYF	TGCGCCAGCAGCCAACAATCTAGCGGGAGCTACGAGCAGTACTTC
NA	TRBV9	TRBJ1-2	NA	CASSVGGSGVGYGYTF	TGTGCCAGCAGCGTAGGAGGGTCCGGGGTGGGGTATGGCTACACCTTC
NA	TRBV27	TRBJ1-1	NA	CASSSVNTEAFF	TGTGCCAGCAGTTCAGTGAACACTGAAGCTTTCTTT
NA	TRBV5-6	TRBJ2-2	TRBD1	CASSPTTHDRDTGELFF	TGTGCCAGCAGTCCGACGACCCATGACAGGGACACCGGGGAGCTGTTTTTT
few	TRBV10-3	TRBJ2-1	TRBD1	CAISVGQDLHEQFF	TGTGCCATCAGTGTAGGACAGGACCTGCATGAGCAGTTCTTC
NA	TRBV6-6	TRBJ1-1	NA	CASSLDSGRLDTEAFF	TGTGCCAGCAGCCTAGACAGCGGGCGTTTGGACACTGAAGCTTTCTTT
NA	TRBV27	TRBJ1-5	NA	CASSFLAGGNQPQHF	TGTGCCAGCAGTTTTCTGGCAGGGGGCAATCAGCCCCAGCATTTT
once	TRBV2	TRBJ1-1	NA	CAARVNTEAFF	TGTGCCGCCAGGGTGAACACTGAAGCTTTCTTT
few	TRBV10-3	TRBJ1-2	NA	CAISEASTNYGYTF	TGTGCCATCAGTGAAGCGTCGACTAACTATGGCTACACCTTC
NA	TRBV13	TRBJ2-5	NA	CASSLGRWFGETQYF	TGTGCCAGCAGCTTAGGCCGGTGGTTCGGGGAGACCCAGTACTTC
NA	TRBV7-8	TRBJ2-1	NA	CASSTGDEQFF	TGTGCCAGCAGCACGGGGGATGAGCAGTTCTTC
NA	TRBV15	TRBJ2-7	TRBD1	CATSRDTQGSYEQYF	TGTGCCACCAGCAGAGATACACAGGGGTCCTACGAGCAGTACTTC
NA	TRBV4-1	TRBJ2-7	TRBD2	CASSQPGLAGGTSYEQYF	TGCGCCAGCAGCCAACCGGGACTAGCGGGAGGGACATCCTACGAGCAGTACTTC
once	TRBV7-8	TRBJ2-7	NA	CASSSVFLSRAYEQYF	TGTGCCAGCAGCTCCGTCTTCCTGTCCCGCGCCTACGAGCAGTACTTC
few	TRBV7-9	TRBJ1-1	TRBD1	CASSIRDRVTEAFF	TGTGCCAGCAGCATCCGGGACAGGGTGACTGAAGCTTTCTTT
once	TRBV28	TRBJ2-5	NA	CASSLEGSSQETQYF	TGTGCCAGCAGTTTGGAGGGTAGTTCCCAAGAGACCCAGTACTTC
once	TRBV7-9	TRBJ1-1	NA	CASSLAGQNTEAFF	TGTGCCAGCAGCTTAGCGGGGCAGAACACTGAAGCTTTCTTT
once	TRBV27	TRBJ1-5	NA	CASSLGASLPYSNQPQHF	TGTGCCAGCAGTTTAGGAGCCAGCCTACCTTATAGCAATCAGCCCCAGCATTTT
NA	TRBV27	TRBJ2-7	TRBD2	CASRSTGTSGYEQYF	TGTGCCAGCAGATCGACCGGGACTAGCGGGTACGAGCAGTACTTC
NA	TRBV27	TRBJ1-4	NA	CASTFGRPTNEKLFF	TGTGCCAGCACCTTCGGGAGGCCAACTAATGAAAAACTGTTTTTT
NA	TRBV5-3	TRBJ2-7	TRBD2	CARSLEREGLHEQYF	TGTGCCAGAAGCTTGGAGCGGGAGGGCCTCCACGAGCAGTACTTC
NA	TRBV2	TRBJ2-2	TRBD2	CASSSGLAGRGTGELFF	TGTGCCAGCAGTTCGGGACTAGCGGGCCGGGGCACCGGGGAGCTGTTTTTT
NA	TRBV6-5	TRBJ2-5	NA	CASSYSPRSGQETQYF	TGTGCCAGCAGTTACTCCCCTCGATCGGGTCAAGAGACCCAGTACTTC
NA	TRBV7-9	TRBJ2-5	NA	CASSSPQGLQTQYF	TGTGCCAGCAGCTCACCCCAGGGGCTCCAGACCCAGTACTTC
NA	TRBV6-6	TRBJ2-1	TRBD2	CASSYTSGRTYNEQFF	TGTGCCAGCAGTTACACGAGCGGGAGGACCTACAATGAGCAGTTCTTC
once	TRBV6-6	TRBJ2-7	TRBD2	CASSSRGLAGPVQQYF	TGTGCCAGCAGTTCCCGTGGACTAGCGGGGCCGGTCCAGCAGTACTTC
NA	TRBV2	TRBJ1-5	NA	CASSEESNQPQHF	TGTGCCAGCAGTGAAGAGAGTAATCAGCCCCAGCATTTT
NA	TRBV6-5	TRBJ1-3	NA	CASSYSGGELGNTIYF	TGTGCCAGCAGTTACTCAGGGGGTGAATTAGGAAACACCATATATTTT
NA	TRBV7-9	TRBJ1-5	TRBD1	CASSPTGASNQPQHF	TGTGCCAGCAGCCCGACAGGGGCTAGCAATCAGCCCCAGCATTTT
once	TRBV11-1	TRBJ2-7	NA	CASSATGTLVYEQYF	TGTGCCAGCAGCGCGACCGGGACACTAGTCTACGAGCAGTACTTC
NA	TRBV27	TRBJ2-1	TRBD1	CASRTGGFLNEQFF	TGTGCCAGCAGGACAGGGGGATTTTTGAATGAGCAGTTCTTC
NA	TRBV5-1	TRBJ2-7	NA	CASSLDRNYYEQYF	TGCGCCAGCAGCTTGGACAGGAACTACTACGAGCAGTACTTC
NA	TRBV11-2	TRBJ1-2	NA	CASSYEGSNYGYTF	TGTGCCAGCAGCTACGAGGGAAGTAACTATGGCTACACCTTC
NA	TRBV10-3	TRBJ2-7	TRBD1	CAIRISRDRVHEQYF	TGTGCCATCAGAATCTCCCGGGACAGGGTCCACGAGCAGTACTTC